These 29 T cell receptor beta chains came from one sample sequenced in a study of cytomegalovirus exposure and HLA in healthy donors (dated 2017 in TCRdb). Receptors were amplified or captured by the immunoSEQ multiplex PCR assay. The multiplex PCR relied on a mix of 60 forward primers for TCR Vbeta segments and 13 reverse primers for TCR Jbeta segments. TCRdb's version of the immuneACCESS table is confined to in-frame rearrangements and falls short of the full clone set. An unresolved V gene accounts for under half of the shortfall where checked; the remainder is of unknown origin. The sample table contains about 130,000 clones; only one count was recorded for around three quarters of them. The biggest ten clones account for about 1.2% of the sample. Input material: PBMCs. These receptors came from a female donor in good health and CMV-seronegative.

This clone showed up just once. This rearrangement joins TRBV6-4 to TRBJ2-5; TRBD2 agrees at 10 bases. Germline V gives CDR1 MRHNA, CDR2 SNTAGT. The CDR3 extends over 15 amino acids. V trimming: 3 bases; J trimming: 4 bases; junction bases outside the gene matches: 5. The CDR3 sequence: CASSESSGRGETQYF. The DNA of the CDR3 is TGTGCCAGCAGTGAATCTAGCGGGAGAGGAGAGACCCAGTACTTC.

This chain uses TRBV19 with TRBJ2-3; D is unresolved. CDR1 LNHDA and CDR2 SQIVND come from the germline V gene (reference sequence). The CDR3 loop spans 15 amino acids. The V end lost 3 bases, the J end lost 4 bases, and 14 bases lay between the germline ends. The CDR3 reads CASSMPGLIPDTQYF. The DNA for the CDR3 is TGTGCCAGTAGTATGCCCGGGTTAATCCCAGATACGCAGTATTTT.

This clone was seen a few times. CDR3 region: CASRSGAGSGTPRETQYF. CDR3 DNA: TGTGCCAGCAGGTCGGGAGCAGGTAGCGGGACGCCGCGGGAGACCCAGTACTTC. This rearrangement joins TRBV2 to TRBJ2-5; 8 nucleotides align to TRBD2. There are 18 residues in the CDR3. Germline lookup yields CDR1 SNHLY and CDR2 FYNNEI. Unmatched junction bases numbered 20, after V lost 6 bases and J lost 5 bases.

The rearrangement uses TRBV5-4 and TRBJ1-3; no reliable D call. This CDR3 region has 15 residues. Looked up from germline, CDR1 is SGHNT and CDR2 is YYREEE (reference sequence). Trimming removed 0 bases from V and 0 bases from J, with 7 bases in between. CDR3 region: CASSLAGNSGNTIYF. Written as DNA, the CDR3 is TGTGCCAGCAGCTTGGCGGGAAACTCTGGAAACACCATATATTTT.

V is TRBV30 and J is TRBJ2-7, with D hard to call. Trimming pared 3 bases from V and 5 bases from J, leaving 8 bases between. The CDR3 has 11 amino acids. From germline, CDR1 is GTSNPN and CDR2 SVGIG (reference sequence). The CDR3 DNA reads as TGTGCCTGGAGAAGAAGCCACGAGCAGTACTTC. This sequence encodes CAWRRSHEQYF.

This clone has a handful of counts. This chain connects TRBV2 to TRBJ1-5, with D perhaps matching TRBD1 (6 bases). Trimming cost V 4 bases and J 6 bases, with 13 bases left between them. CDR3 length: 14 residues. In germline, CDR1 is SNHLY, CDR2 FYNNEI. CDR3 loop: CASSGTGQVQPQHF. Here the CDR3 DNA reads TGTGCCAGCAGTGGTACAGGGCAGGTTCAGCCCCAGCATTTT.

This clone came up a few times. This rearrangement joins TRBV5-1 to TRBJ1-1; D unresolved. Trimming stripped 0 bases from V and 4 bases from J, with 10 bases between. The CDR3 contains 14 residues. Germline CDR1 reads SGHRS; CDR2 reads YFSETQ. This chain's CDR3 is CASSLGGGGTEAFF. In DNA form, the CDR3 reads TGCGCCAGCAGCTTGGGGGGAGGCGGCACTGAAGCTTTCTTT.

The chain links TRBV12-2 to TRBJ2-5; the D call in the table, TRBD2, was not verified against the DNA. TRBV12-2 has pseudogene status. The CDR3 has 14 amino acids. This chain's CDR3 is CASRLSGTGETQYF. The CDR3 nucleotides are TGTGCAAGTCGCTTATCCGGGACTGGTGAGACCCAGTACTTC.

The V and J genes are TRBV9 and TRBJ1-2; 7 positions agree with TRBD1. The V segment lost 4 bases and the J segment 4 bases; nucleotides outside the gene matches: 13. The CDR3 has 16 residues. CDR1 is SGDLS, CDR2 YYNGEE, per germline. The CDR3 DNA is TGTGCCAGCAGCCCTCAGACAGGGTCTTCAGCCTATGGCTACACCTTC. This codes for CASSPQTGSSAYGYTF.

This chain joins TRBV28 and TRBJ2-7; 9 positions match TRBD2. The CDR3 totals 17 residues. Germline V CDR1 and CDR2: MDHEN, SYDVKM. Trimming cost V 7 bases and J 4 bases; bases outside gene matches: 17. CDR3 coding DNA: TGTGCCAGCACTCCTCGAAGGGGGCGCGGGAGGGGGTACGAGCAGTACTTC. Amino acid sequence: CASTPRRGRGRGYEQYF.

J is TRBJ1-1 and V is TRBV5-4; unclear D gene. V was trimmed by 4 bases and J by 6 bases, leaving 16 bases between them. From germline, CDR1 is SGHNT and CDR2 YYREEE (reference sequence). The CDR3 covers 14 residues. CDR3 coding DNA: TGTGCCAGCAGCCTCCTCTCTACAGTGCCTGAAGCTTTCTTT. Translation gives CASSLLSTVPEAFF.

DNA for the CDR3: TGCGCCAGCAGTTCTGCAACAGCTGGGTCCTACACCTTC. Translating gives CASSSATAGSYTF. V and J are TRBV5-1 and TRBJ1-2; D ambiguous. The CDR3 contains 13 residues. Trimming removed 5 bases at V and 10 bases at J, with 18 bases between. Germline V gene data show CDR1 as SGHRS and CDR2 as YFSETQ.

The J gene is TRBJ2-1, the V gene TRBV18, with no clear D. Germline V lookup: CDR1 KGHSH, CDR2 LQKENI. The CDR3 has 14 amino acids. With 5 bases removed from V and 3 bases from J, the gap between germline ends came to 11 bases. The CDR3 here is CASSERASYNEQFF. The CDR3 coding sequence is TGTGCCAGCTCAGAGAGAGCTAGCTACAATGAGCAGTTCTTC.

As concerns this clone: At one end the junction does not follow the germline gene, possibly because of a read error. The V call is TRBV6-6, the J call TRBJ2-4; the D gene is possibly TRBD1 (6 bases). In germline, CDR1 is MNHNY, CDR2 SVGAGI (reference sequence). This CDR3 has 13 residues. The CDR3 here is CASSLGAKNSQYF. The CDR3 DNA reads TGTGCCAGCAGCTTGGGGGCCAAAAACAGTCAGTACTTC.

This clone has more than one count but fewer than ten. The chain has TRBV5-1 and TRBJ1-1, with D hard to call. The CDR3 sequence is 13 residues long. Germline V gene data show CDR1 as SGHRS and CDR2 as YFSETQ. Trimming cost V 0 bases and J 11 bases, with 14 bases left between them. CDR3 protein: CASSLASTKMAFF. The CDR3 DNA is TGCGCCAGCAGCTTGGCAAGCACGAAGATGGCTTTCTTT.

V usage is TRBV7-3 and J usage is TRBJ1-2, with D possibly TRBD1 on 6 matching bases. The CDR3 has 13 residues. Germline V gene data show CDR1 as SGHTA and CDR2 as FQGTGA. Trimming stripped 4 bases from V and 2 bases from J, with 8 bases between. This CDR3 is CASSSGTNYGYTF. The CDR3 region has the DNA TGTGCCAGCAGCTCCGGGACAAACTATGGCTACACCTTC. The whole variable domain, remainder taken from reference TRBV7-3 and TRBJ1-2, is GAGVSQTPSNKVTEKGKYVELRCDPISGHTALYWYRQSLGQGPEFLIYFQGTGAADDSGLPNDRFFAVRPEGSVSTLKIQRTERGDSAVYLCASSSGTNYGYTFGSGTRLTVV.

The chain uses TRBV9 and TRBJ2-7; TRBD2 agrees at 15 bases. Germline V CDR1 and CDR2: SGDLS, YYNGEE. The CDR3 contains 16 residues. Unmatched junction bases numbered 8, after V lost 4 bases and J lost 6 bases. Here the CDR3 reads CASSTAGGLAGGEQYF. In DNA form, the CDR3 reads TGTGCCAGCAGCACTGCCGGGGGACTAGCGGGAGGCGAGCAGTACTTC.

The chain carries TRBV5-8 and TRBJ2-3; tentatively, D is TRBD2 (5 bases). The CDR3 spans 15 residues. The V and J ends lost 1 base and 0 bases respectively, with 9 bases between them. Germline CDR1 and CDR2: SGHTS and YDEGEE. The CDR3 loop reads CASSLIRTSTDTQYF. CDR3 DNA sequence: TGTGCCAGCAGCTTGATCCGGACTAGCACAGATACGCAGTATTTT.

This chain joins TRBV10-3 and TRBJ1-5; tentative D call: TRBD1 (6 bases). This CDR3 has 14 residues. Germline CDR1 and CDR2: ENHRY and SYGVKD. V was clipped by 3 bases and J by 4 bases, with 10 bases between them. In DNA, the CDR3 is TGTGCCATCAGTGAAGGACAGAGGAATCAGCCCCAGCATTTT. Its protein product is CAISEGQRNQPQHF.

This sequence joins TRBV6-1 and TRBJ2-3; D gene unclear. There are 15 residues in the CDR3. The V end was cut by 4 bases, the J end by 4 bases, with 15 bases between. CDR1 is MNHNS and CDR2 is SASEGT in the germline V gene. This chain's CDR3 is CASSGLGRIADTQYF. CDR3 sequence (DNA): TGTGCCAGCAGTGGCCTAGGAAGGATCGCAGATACGCAGTATTTT.

On this clone itself: The sample carries other DNA sequences with the same CDR3. The chain joins TRBV4-1 to TRBJ2-1; 9 bases fit TRBD1. The V segment lost 8 bases and the J segment 12 bases; nucleotides outside the gene matches: 14. The CDR3 is 14 amino acids. CDR1 is MGHRA and CDR2 is YSYEKL in the germline V gene. The CDR3 DNA follows: TGCGCCAGCGGGGGGCCGGGACAGGGACGGGGGCAGTTCTTC. Translated, it gives CASGGPGQGRGQFF.

The V call is TRBV6-5, the J call TRBJ2-5, with D perhaps matching TRBD2 (7 bases). This CDR3 is built from 14 residues. The germline gives CDR1 MNHEY, CDR2 SVGAGI. Between the trimmed V and J ends, which lost 6 bases and 5 bases, there was a span of 16 bases. As DNA, the CDR3 is TGTGCCAGCAGAATATCGGGGGGCTTTGAGACCCAGTACTTC. It codes for CASRISGGFETQYF.

The chain joins TRBV6-1 to TRBJ2-7, with a possible D match to TRBD2 (6 bases). The V gene lost 4 bases and the J gene lost 2 bases, with 12 bases spanning the gap. In germline, CDR1 is MNHNS, CDR2 SASEGT. The CDR3 runs 14 residues. The CDR3 DNA follows: TGTGCCAGCAGTGCGTTCGGGAGTGCCTACGAGCAGTACTTC. Its translation is CASSAFGSAYEQYF.

The chain links TRBV28 to TRBJ2-7; the D gene is possibly TRBD2 (5 bases). CDR1 MDHEN and CDR2 SYDVKM come from the germline V gene. V was trimmed by 3 bases and J by 0 bases, leaving 18 bases between them. The CDR3 has 17 amino acids. CDR3 amino acids: CASSLLGRGLSSYEQYF. The CDR3 DNA follows: TGTGCCAGCAGTTTGCTGGGTAGAGGGCTGAGCTCCTACGAGCAGTACTTC.

The rearrangement joins TRBV30 to TRBJ1-5; the match to TRBD1 covers 7 bases. CDR1 is GTSNPN and CDR2 is SVGIG in the germline V gene (reference sequence). The V gene end was trimmed by 3 bases and the J gene end by 4 bases; junction bases not matched to a gene: 3. The CDR3 covers 13 residues. This CDR3 is CAWRDRQNQPQHF. CDR3 sequence (DNA): TGTGCCTGGAGGGACAGGCAAAATCAGCCCCAGCATTTT. Variable domain in full (rest from reference TRBV30 and TRBJ1-5): SQTIHQWPATLVQPVGSPLSLECTVEGTSNPNLYWYRQAAGRGLQLLFYSVGIGQISSEVPQNLSASRPQDRQFILSSKKLLLSDSGFYLCAWRDRQNQPQHFGDGTRLSIL.

CDR3 region: CASSPPQGASPASEQYF. The CDR3 region has the DNA TGTGCCAGCAGCCCTCCCCAGGGGGCTAGCCCGGCCTCCGAGCAGTACTTC. This chain connects TRBV4-2 to TRBJ2-7; 8 nucleotides line up with TRBD1. Germline assignment: CDR1 LGHNA and CDR2 YNFKEQ. With V trimmed by 4 bases and J by 6 bases, 17 bases remained unmatched. This CDR3 has 17 residues.

This clone was picked up one time. This chain links TRBV14 with TRBJ2-1; D is perhaps TRBD2 (5 bases). This CDR3 comprises 16 residues. Germline values: CDR1 SGHDN, CDR2 FVKESK. Between the trimmed V and J ends, which lost 2 bases and 6 bases, there was a span of 17 bases. The CDR3 reads CASSQMSGLQSNEQFF. CDR3 nucleotide sequence: TGTGCCAGCAGCCAAATGAGCGGCCTACAAAGCAATGAGCAGTTCTTC.

The CDR3 nucleotides are TGTGCCAGCAGTGAAAACAGCCCGTACAATGAGCAGTTCTTC. This encodes CASSENSPYNEQFF. V and J are TRBV6-1 and TRBJ2-1; no reliable D call. The CDR3 loop spans 14 amino acids. CDR1 and CDR2 from the germline V gene are MNHNS and SASEGT. Trimming cost V 2 bases and J 4 bases, with 9 bases left between them.

This chain connects TRBV28 to TRBJ2-4, with 9 bases that match TRBD2. The CDR3 consists of 16 residues. The germline V gene encodes CDR1 MDHEN and CDR2 SYDVKM. The V segment lost 1 base and the J segment 6 bases; nucleotides outside the gene matches: 7. The CDR3 coding sequence is TGTGCCAGCAGTTTATTAGTAGCGGGAGACTCAAACATTCAGTACTTC. Protein product: CASSLLVAGDSNIQYF.